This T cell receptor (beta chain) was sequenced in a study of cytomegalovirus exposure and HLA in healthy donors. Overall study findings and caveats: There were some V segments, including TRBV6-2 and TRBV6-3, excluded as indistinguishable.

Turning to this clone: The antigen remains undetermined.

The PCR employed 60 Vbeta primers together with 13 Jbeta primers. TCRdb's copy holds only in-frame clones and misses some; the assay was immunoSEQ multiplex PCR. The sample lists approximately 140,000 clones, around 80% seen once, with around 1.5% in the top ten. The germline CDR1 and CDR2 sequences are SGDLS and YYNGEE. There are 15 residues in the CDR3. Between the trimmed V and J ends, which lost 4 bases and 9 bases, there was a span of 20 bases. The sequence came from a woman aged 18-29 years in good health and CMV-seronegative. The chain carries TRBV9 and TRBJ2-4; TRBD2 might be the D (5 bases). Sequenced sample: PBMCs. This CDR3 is CASSTSGERTGIQYF. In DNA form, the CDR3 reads TGTGCCAGCAGCACCTCCGGGGAAAGAACTGGCATTCAGTACTTC.